This entry lists 27 T cell receptor beta chains sequenced from one sample in a study of CD8 T cells in Susac syndrome. An amount of RNA that ranged from roughly 0.5 to 1 ug was reverse transcribed with random hexamers. A single record per CDR3 protein comes from TCRdb applying MiXCR to the immunoSEQ multiplex PCR reads. The sample shows about 200,000 distinct CDR3 sequences, 90% to 96% of them seen only once. Sequenced input: CD4+ T cells from PBMCs. The receptors come from a human donor with multiple sclerosis.

V is TRBV20-1 and J is TRBJ1-6; D unresolved. V was trimmed by 0 bases and J by 2 bases, leaving 14 bases between them. Germline CDR1 and CDR2: DFQATT and SNEGSKA (reference sequence). The length of the CDR3 is 17 residues. CDR3 amino acids: CSARDRPIGTYNSPLHF. As DNA, the CDR3 is TGCAGTGCTAGAGATCGGCCAATCGGGACCTATAATTCACCCCTCCACTTT.

This chain joins TRBV6-5 and TRBJ2-3; D might be TRBD1 (6 bases). V was clipped by 8 bases and J by 0 bases, with 9 bases between them. The CDR3 consists of 13 residues. In germline, CDR1 is MNHEY, CDR2 SVGAGI. The CDR3: CASGQGSTDTQYF. The CDR3 DNA reads TGTGCCAGCGGTCAGGGGAGCACAGATACGCAGTATTTT.

This chain links TRBV2 with TRBJ1-1, with unresolved D. Germline lookup yields CDR1 SNHLY and CDR2 FYNNEI. The CDR3 contains 13 residues. Trimming left V 3 bases short and J 4 bases short, with 9 bases between. The CDR3 nucleotides are TGTGCCAGCAGTGAGTTCCGGGGCACTGAAGCTTTCTTT. Its protein is CASSEFRGTEAFF.

The CDR3 is CSAMSPGGYEQYF. As DNA, the CDR3 is TGCAGTGCTATGTCGCCTGGGGGCTACGAGCAGTACTTC. The J gene is TRBJ2-7, the V gene TRBV20-1, with D possibly being TRBD1 or TRBD2 (5 bases each). Per the germline V gene, CDR1 is DFQATT and CDR2 is SNEGSKA (reference sequence). The CDR3 totals 13 residues. Trimming pared 4 bases from V and 3 bases from J, leaving 13 bases between.

The chain couples TRBV7-2 to TRBJ1-2; the match to TRBD1 covers 7 bases. The J segment lost 8 bases and the V segment lost 5 bases, leaving 11 bases of the junction unmatched. The CDR3 has 14 residues. Germline lookup yields CDR1 SGHTA and CDR2 FQGNSA. The CDR3 bases are TGTGCCAGCAGCGGAACAGGGACAGCGGGGGGCTACACCTTC. Amino acids: CASSGTGTAGGYTF.

This chain joins TRBV29-1 and TRBJ1-1; the match to TRBD1 covers 10 bases. Germline CDR1 reads SQVTM; CDR2 reads ANQGSEA. The CDR3 loop spans 13 amino acids. With V trimmed by 7 bases and J by 4 bases, 6 bases remained unmatched. The chain's CDR3 is CSGRQGAVTEAFF. CDR3 coding DNA: TGCAGCGGTCGACAGGGGGCGGTCACTGAAGCTTTCTTT.

The V and J genes are TRBV5-1 and TRBJ2-3; D might be TRBD1 or TRBD2, each matching 6 bases. Deletions cut 4 bases from V and 4 bases from J, with 10 bases between. Germline CDR1 SGHRS, CDR2 YFSETQ. This CDR3 has 13 amino acids. CDR3 sequence (DNA): TGCGCCAGCAGCACGGAGGGGGCAGATACGCAGTATTTT. Amino acids: CASSTEGADTQYF.

This chain links TRBV5-1 with TRBJ2-5, with a possible D match to TRBD1 (6 bases). V was pared by 0 bases and J by 5 bases, with 11 bases between. Germline CDR1 SGHRS, CDR2 YFSETQ. The CDR3 is 14 amino acids. In DNA form, the CDR3 reads TGCGCCAGCAGCTTGGGCCAGGGGTCGGAGACCCAGTACTTC. It specifies CASSLGQGSETQYF. Full variable domain (rest looked up from reference TRBV5-1 and TRBJ2-5): KAGVTQTPRYLIKTRGQQVTLSCSPISGHRSVSWYQQTPGQGLQFLFEYFSETQRNKGNFPGRFSGRQFSNSRSEMNVSTLELGDSALYLCASSLGQGSETQYFGPGTRLLVL.

J is TRBJ2-1 and V is TRBV6-5, with 7 bases matching TRBD2. V gave up 0 bases and J gave up 6 bases; unmatched junction bases: 2. The CDR3 loop spans 14 amino acids. The germline V gene encodes CDR1 MNHEY and CDR2 SVGAGI. Here the CDR3 DNA reads TGTGCCAGCAGTTACTCGGGGGGGGGCAATGAGCAGTTCTTC. Encoded protein: CASSYSGGGNEQFF.

This clonotype was counted a few times. The chain uses TRBV28 and TRBJ2-6; D gene ambiguous. The length of the CDR3 is 15 residues. CDR1 and CDR2 from the germline V gene are MDHEN and SYDVKM. The germline V and J ends were trimmed by 5 bases and 0 bases, with 8 bases remaining between them. The CDR3, as DNA: TGTGCCAGCAGTCCCCAAAGCTCTGGGGCCAACGTCCTGACTTTC. Amino acid sequence: CASSPQSSGANVLTF.

A single count supports this clonotype. This sequence joins TRBV7-6 and TRBJ1-1; tentative D call: TRBD1 (6 bases). Trimming removed 2 bases from V and 3 bases from J, with 13 bases in between. Germline V CDR1 and CDR2: SGHVS, FNYEAQ. This CDR3 is 15 amino acids long. The CDR3 spells CASSLLAGADTEAFF. The CDR3 bases are TGTGCCAGCAGCTTATTAGCAGGGGCGGACACTGAAGCTTTCTTT.

V is TRBV29-1 and J is TRBJ2-3, with 10 nucleotides matching TRBD2. The length of the CDR3 is 16 residues. Germline values: CDR1 SQVTM, CDR2 ANQGSEA. V shed 8 bases and J 7 bases; nucleotides not matched to a gene: 18. As DNA, the CDR3 is TGCAGCCTCCGACCGTCCCTAGCGGGGGATAGAAATACGCAGTATTTT. Its protein is CSLRPSLAGDRNTQYF.

The genes are TRBV12-3 or TRBV12-4 and TRBJ2-7; tentatively, D is TRBD1 (6 bases). Trimming removed 3 bases from V and 2 bases from J, with 11 bases in between. The CDR3 loop spans 14 amino acids. In DNA form, the CDR3 reads TGTGCCAGCAGTTTGGACAGCATCCCCTACGAGCAGTACTTC. This translates into CASSLDSIPYEQYF.

This clonotype was seen a handful of times. CDR3 residues: CASSIGGSYGYTF. CDR3 in DNA: TGTGCCAGTAGTATAGGTGGCAGCTATGGCTACACCTTC. J is TRBJ1-2 and V is TRBV19; D ambiguous. Germline values: CDR1 LNHDA, CDR2 SQIVND (reference sequence). Trimming cost V 1 base and J 4 bases, with 7 bases left between them. The CDR3 spans 13 residues. The variable domain in full, with the rest retrieved from reference TRBV19 and TRBJ1-2, is DGGITQSPKYLFRKEGQNVTLSCEQNLNHDAMYWYRQDPGQGLRLIYYSQIVNDFQKGDIAEGYSVSREKKESFPLTVTSAQKNPTAFYLCASSIGGSYGYTFGSGTRLTVV.

Here the CDR3 DNA reads TGTGCCAGCAGTCCACACCTGACAGTCTCCTACAATGAGCAGTTCTTC. It is translated as CASSPHLTVSYNEQFF. This rearrangement joins TRBV12-3 or TRBV12-4 to TRBJ2-1; weak D call: TRBD1 (5 bases). The CDR3 is made up of 16 amino acids. V was shortened by 5 bases and J by 0 bases, with 14 bases between the two germline ends.

The J gene is TRBJ1-1, the V gene TRBV29-1; the match to TRBD1 covers 8 bases. V was pared by 7 bases and J by 3 bases, with 16 bases of the junction left unmatched. The CDR3 runs 16 residues. Germline loops: CDR1 SQVTM, CDR2 ANQGSEA. The CDR3 protein is CSAPGQGSNPDTEAFF. As DNA, the CDR3 is TGCAGCGCTCCAGGACAGGGAAGTAATCCGGACACTGAAGCTTTCTTT. Filled out from reference TRBV29-1 and TRBJ1-1, the complete variable domain reads SAVISQKPSRDICQRGTSLTIQCQVDSQVTMMFWYRQQPGQSLTLIATANQGSEATYESGFVIDKFPISRPNLTFSTLTVSNMSPEDSSIYLCSAPGQGSNPDTEAFFGQGTRLTVV.

This chain links TRBV29-1 with TRBJ2-7, with D possibly being TRBD1 or TRBD2 (6 bases each). The CDR3 runs to 12 residues. V gave up 7 bases and J gave up 2 bases, with 12 bases separating them. Per the germline V gene, CDR1 is SQVTM and CDR2 is ANQGSEA. The CDR3 nucleotides are TGCAGCGGGGGGCGCGGGACCTACGAGCAGTACTTC. The encoded protein is CSGGRGTYEQYF.

This clonotype came up once. The rearrangement links TRBV2 to TRBJ1-2; the D gene is possibly TRBD1 (6 bases). Germline V gene sequence: CDR1 SNHLY, CDR2 FYNNEI. V was trimmed by 9 bases and J by 8 bases, leaving 19 bases between them. This CDR3 is built from 13 residues. For the CDR3, the DNA is TGTGCCAGACGATTAACAGGGCGGGAGGGCTACACCTTC. Translation gives CARRLTGREGYTF.

J is TRBJ2-4 and V is TRBV30; 8 nucleotides match TRBD1. The CDR3 covers 12 residues. Germline V lookup: CDR1 GTSNPN, CDR2 SVGIG (reference sequence). Losses at the gene ends were 5 bases for V and 7 bases for J; bases not matched to a gene: 4. The CDR3 loop is CAWGQGGNIQYF. The CDR3 DNA reads TGTGCCTGGGGACAGGGTGGGAACATTCAGTACTTC.

The V call is TRBV24-1, the J call TRBJ2-1, with 9 bases aligning to TRBD2. Looked up from germline, CDR1 is KGHDR and CDR2 is SFDVKD. V lost 10 bases to trimming and J lost 7 bases; unmatched junction nucleotides: 10. The CDR3 is 14 residues long. The CDR3 DNA follows: TGTGCCACTAGCGGGGGAGCATCTCGGAATGAGCAGTTCTTC. It yields the protein CATSGGASRNEQFF.

The chain joins TRBV5-4 to TRBJ1-1, with D uncertain. Germline assignment: CDR1 SGHNT and CDR2 YYREEE (reference sequence). The CDR3 covers 14 residues. Trimming took 3 bases from V and 3 from J, leaving 12 bases between them. The CDR3 DNA reads as TGTGCCAGCAGCTCCCCGGGGAAGCACACTGAAGCTTTCTTT. This gives the protein CASSSPGKHTEAFF.

The CDR3 bases are TGCGCCAGCAGCCAAGAGAGCATAAGGGGCACTGAAGCTTTCTTT. It is translated as CASSQESIRGTEAFF. The chain carries TRBV4-1 and TRBJ1-1; the D gene is possibly TRBD1 (5 bases). Trimming stripped 0 bases from V and 4 bases from J, with 12 bases between. Germline loops: CDR1 MGHRA, CDR2 YSYEKL. This CDR3 is 15 amino acids long.

This chain uses TRBV2 with TRBJ2-7; 8 bases map to TRBD1. Trimming took 4 bases from V and 4 from J; bases not matched to a gene: 6. The germline gives CDR1 SNHLY, CDR2 FYNNEI. CDR3 length: 14 residues. The CDR3 coding sequence is TGTGCCAGCAGTGGACAGGGGAGGTTGTACGAGCAGTACTTC. This sequence encodes CASSGQGRLYEQYF.

In its sample, this clonotype was seen a few times. V is TRBV7-2 and J is TRBJ2-7; D may be TRBD1 (6 bases). The V gene lost 7 bases and the J gene lost 8 bases, with 18 bases spanning the gap. Germline loops: CDR1 SGHTA, CDR2 FQGNSA. The CDR3 length is 13 residues. The CDR3 sequence is CASTGTPALKQYF. DNA of the CDR3: TGTGCCAGCACGGGGACACCTGCACTGAAGCAGTACTTC.

This chain joins TRBV21-1 and TRBJ2-3. TRBV21-1 is termed a pseudogene. The CDR3 has 12 amino acids. CDR3 protein: CASSKDVDTQYF. The CDR3 region has the DNA TGTGCCAGCAGCAAAGATGTAGATACGCAGTATTTT.

Here the CDR3 DNA reads TGTGCCAGCAGCTTAGGGACCCTTTGGGACAGAAACGAGCAGTACTTC. Encoded protein: CASSLGTLWDRNEQYF. This chain connects TRBV7-9 to TRBJ2-7, with 7 bases that match TRBD1. Germline V gene sequence: CDR1 SEHNR, CDR2 FQNEAQ (reference sequence). V shed 1 base, J shed 5 bases, and the junction held 11 bases outside the gene matches. This CDR3 spans 16 amino acids.

In this sample, this clonotype turned up once. The V and J genes are TRBV6-2 or TRBV6-3 and TRBJ1-1; D not resolved. The CDR3 is 12 residues long. V lost 2 bases, J lost 10 bases, and 11 bases lay in between. Germline CDR1 is MNHEY and CDR2 is SVGEGT. The CDR3 reads CASSYEAATAFF. The CDR3 DNA sequence: TGTGCCAGCAGTTACGAGGCAGCCACAGCTTTCTTT.